Presented here are 32 T cell receptor beta chains from one specimen sequenced in a study of cytomegalovirus exposure and HLA in healthy donors. PCR used 60 Vbeta primers and 13 Jbeta primers. Profiling relied on immunoSEQ multiplex PCR, and the TCRdb table lists in-frame clones only, not all of them. The sample lists nearly 110,000 clones, over 75% seen once, with around 2.4% in the top ten. The sequenced sample consisted of PBMCs. The receptors were sampled from a man aged 25 to 40 in good health and CMV-seronegative.

V and J are TRBV28 and TRBJ2-2, with D perhaps TRBD2 (5 bases). Per germline, CDR1 MDHEN and CDR2 SYDVKM. The length of the CDR3 is 12 residues. Trimming removed 7 bases at V and 4 bases at J, with 7 bases between. The CDR3 reads CASKEVTGELFF. DNA for the CDR3: TGTGCCAGCAAGGAGGTCACCGGGGAGCTGTTTTTT.

The rearrangement uses TRBV4-1 and TRBJ2-3, with D perhaps TRBD1 (6 bases). V was pared by 4 bases and J by 4 bases, with 15 bases between. The CDR3 has 15 residues. Germline CDR1 MGHRA, CDR2 YSYEKL. The CDR3 DNA follows: TGCGCCAGCAGCCTGCCCCCGGCAGGGGCAGATACGCAGTATTTT. It specifies CASSLPPAGADTQYF.

CDR3 protein: CASSPVAGGNTEAFF. CDR3 bases: TGCGCCAGCAGCCCGGTTGCGGGGGGGAACACTGAAGCTTTCTTT. The chain joins TRBV5-1 to TRBJ1-1, with D possibly being TRBD1 (5 bases). CDR1 SGHRS and CDR2 YFSETQ come from the germline V gene. CDR3 length: 15 amino acids. Trimming pared 4 bases from V and 1 base from J, leaving 14 bases between.

The chain uses TRBV30 and TRBJ1-1; TRBD1 matches at 7 bases. V gave up 8 bases and J gave up 7 bases; unmatched junction bases: 4. The CDR3 covers 10 residues. Germline V CDR1 and CDR2: GTSNPN, SVGIG (reference sequence). CDR3 residues: CAQGQFEAFF. The CDR3 DNA reads TGTGCCCAGGGACAGTTTGAAGCTTTCTTT.

This rearrangement joins TRBV30 to TRBJ2-2; D uncertain. This CDR3 spans 14 amino acids. Germline V gene data show CDR1 as GTSNPN and CDR2 as SVGIG (reference sequence). Trimming stripped 1 base from V and 5 bases from J, with 11 bases between. For the CDR3, the DNA is TGTGCCTGGAGTGGGGCAGAAGAGACCGGGGAGCTGTTTTTT. Protein product: CAWSGAEETGELFF.

A single count supports this clone. V is TRBV6-1 and J is TRBJ1-2; 10 positions match TRBD1. The CDR3 has 15 residues. The V gene's germline CDR1 is MNHNS and CDR2 SASEGT. The trim removed 7 bases at V and 4 bases at J, leaving 9 bases unmatched. In DNA, the CDR3 is TGTGCCAGCATCGAGACAGGGGGCGTTAGCTATGGCTACACCTTC. The encoded protein is CASIETGGVSYGYTF.

V gene TRBV29-1 combines with J gene TRBJ2-2, with TRBD1 matching over 9 bases. Germline V CDR1 and CDR2: SQVTM, ANQGSEA. Trimming removed 7 bases from V and 3 bases from J; junction bases left unmatched: 3. CDR3 size: 13 residues. The CDR3 region has the DNA TGCAGCGCTTGGACAGGGGACACCGGGGAGCTGTTTTTT. Translation gives CSAWTGDTGELFF.

V is TRBV9 and J is TRBJ2-3, with D possibly TRBD2 on 6 matching bases. The V gene's germline CDR1 is SGDLS and CDR2 YYNGEE. The length of the CDR3 is 14 residues. V was cut by 7 bases and J by 3 bases, with 15 bases left in between. The CDR3 protein is CASSRRAKTDTQYF. The CDR3 DNA reads TGTGCCAGCTCTAGGAGGGCTAAAACAGATACGCAGTATTTT. The full variable domain, rest sourced from reference TRBV9 and TRBJ2-3, is DSGVTQTPKHLITATGQRVTLRCSPRSGDLSVYWYQQSLDQGLQFLIQYYNGEERAKGNILERFSAQQFPDLHSELNLSSLELGDSALYFCASSRRAKTDTQYFGPGTRLTVL.

V is TRBV5-1 and J is TRBJ2-5, with 8 bases identical to TRBD1. Germline V gene lookup returns CDR1 SGHRS and CDR2 YFSETQ. The CDR3 contains 14 residues. V shed 4 bases and J 2 bases; nucleotides not matched to a gene: 4. The CDR3 protein is CASSPWDRQETQYF. CDR3 DNA sequence: TGCGCCAGCAGCCCCTGGGACAGGCAAGAGACCCAGTACTTC. Combining the CDR3 with reference TRBV5-1 and TRBJ2-5 gives the whole variable domain KAGVTQTPRYLIKTRGQQVTLSCSPISGHRSVSWYQQTPGQGLQFLFEYFSETQRNKGNFPGRFSGRQFSNSRSEMNVSTLELGDSALYLCASSPWDRQETQYFGPGTRLLVL.

The V call is TRBV30, the J call TRBJ2-3; 9 bases fit TRBD2. CDR1 is GTSNPN and CDR2 is SVGIG in the germline V gene (reference sequence). This CDR3 comprises 16 residues. The V and J ends lost 1 base and 6 bases, in that order; junction bases with no gene match: 11. CDR3 region: CAWSDPLGTSSDTQYF. The CDR3 DNA reads as TGTGCCTGGAGTGACCCCCTCGGGACTAGCAGTGATACGCAGTATTTT.

The chain employs TRBV10-2 and TRBJ1-4; D may be TRBD1 (5 bases). The CDR3 loop spans 12 amino acids. Trimming removed 6 bases from V and 8 bases from J, with 10 bases in between. CDR1 and CDR2 (germline): WSHSY, SAAADI. In DNA form, the CDR3 reads TGCGCCAGCAGACAGGCCGGCGAAAAACTGTTTTTT. Amino acids: CASRQAGEKLFF.

This clone came up a few times. The chain has TRBV9 and TRBJ2-1; TRBD2 aligns across 8 bases. Looked up from germline, CDR1 is SGDLS and CDR2 is YYNGEE. Trimming removed 7 bases from V and 9 bases from J; junction bases left unmatched: 18. This CDR3 has 16 residues. This CDR3 reads CASHGSGGGRKSEQFF. In DNA form, the CDR3 reads TGTGCCAGCCACGGCTCTGGTGGCGGGAGGAAGAGTGAGCAGTTCTTC.

The CDR3 loop is CASIGGLAGIYEQYF. DNA of the CDR3: TGTGCCAGCATCGGGGGACTAGCGGGGATCTACGAGCAGTACTTC. The V gene is TRBV28, the J gene TRBJ2-7; TRBD2 aligns across 13 bases. V was clipped by 7 bases and J by 3 bases; unmatched bases: 6. The germline gives CDR1 MDHEN, CDR2 SYDVKM. This CDR3 has 15 amino acids.

The genes are TRBV7-9 and TRBJ2-2, with TRBD2 as a possible D gene (6 bases). V lost 5 bases to trimming and J lost 2 bases, with 18 bases between them. Germline assignment: CDR1 SEHNR and CDR2 FQNEAQ (reference sequence). The CDR3 length is 17 residues. CDR3 nucleotide sequence: TGTGCCAGCAGCCCCTTGCTTTTGCGGGAAAACACCGGGGAGCTGTTTTTT. Amino acids: CASSPLLLRENTGELFF.

The chain joins TRBV9 to TRBJ2-1, with 8 nucleotides matching TRBD2. J gave up 2 bases and V 6 bases, and 7 bases lay outside the gene matches. Germline CDR1 SGDLS, CDR2 YYNGEE. This CDR3 contains 15 residues. The chain's CDR3 is CASNLAGTPYNEQFF. CDR3 DNA sequence: TGTGCCAGCAACCTAGCGGGTACGCCCTACAATGAGCAGTTCTTC.

The V call is TRBV7-9, the J call TRBJ1-2, with TRBD1 matching 7 bases. The junction had 8 bases not matched to a gene; V was cut back by 5 bases and J by 5 bases. This CDR3 has 14 residues. Germline values: CDR1 SEHNR, CDR2 FQNEAQ (reference sequence). The CDR3 region has the DNA TGTGCCAGCAGCGCTAGACAGGGCGGGTATGGCTACACCTTC. This sequence encodes CASSARQGGYGYTF.

This clone occurred a few times. The chain combines TRBV5-6 with TRBJ1-1, with D possibly TRBD1 on 5 matching bases. This CDR3 spans 13 amino acids. The V end lost 7 bases, the J end lost 6 bases, and 16 bases lay between the germline ends. CDR1 and CDR2 (germline): SGHDT, YYEEEE. The CDR3 loop reads CASERQPLAEAFF. For the CDR3, the DNA is TGTGCCAGCGAGCGACAGCCGCTAGCTGAAGCTTTCTTT.

This sequence joins TRBV28 and TRBJ2-7, with TRBD1 matching 8 bases. The germline V gene has CDR1 MDHEN and CDR2 SYDVKM. V gave up 7 bases and J gave up 3 bases; unmatched junction bases: 8. CDR3 length: 14 amino acids. The chain's CDR3 is CASIRTGKRYEQYF. Here the CDR3 DNA reads TGTGCCAGCATAAGGACAGGGAAGCGCTACGAGCAGTACTTC.

J is TRBJ2-7 and V is TRBV2, with TRBD1 identical over 8 bases. CDR1 and CDR2 from the germline V gene are SNHLY and FYNNEI. The CDR3 is 13 residues long. The CDR3, as DNA: TGTGCTATGGCGCAGGGGGCGCTTGGGGAGCAGTACTTC. Encoded protein: CAMAQGALGEQYF.

The rearrangement links TRBV7-9 to TRBJ2-6; 7 bases agree with TRBD2. V gave up 4 bases and J gave up 2 bases; unmatched junction bases: 14. The CDR3 totals 19 residues. Germline V CDR1 and CDR2: SEHNR, FQNEAQ (reference sequence). CDR3 bases: TGTGCCAGCAGCTCGCCCTGGGGAGGGAAATTGGCTGGGGCCAACGTCCTGACTTTC. Its translation is CASSSPWGGKLAGANVLTF.

The chain is built from TRBV5-1 and TRBJ1-2; D gene uncertain. V was clipped by 0 bases and J by 8 bases, with 14 bases between them. The CDR3 loop spans 14 amino acids. Germline V gene lookup returns CDR1 SGHRS and CDR2 YFSETQ. The DNA for the CDR3 is TGCGCCAGCAGCTTGGAAACGGGCGCGGGGGGCTACACCTTC. It codes for CASSLETGAGGYTF. Full variable domain (remainder filled in from reference TRBV5-1 and TRBJ1-2): KAGVTQTPRYLIKTRGQQVTLSCSPISGHRSVSWYQQTPGQGLQFLFEYFSETQRNKGNFPGRFSGRQFSNSRSEMNVSTLELGDSALYLCASSLETGAGGYTFGSGTRLTVV.

This chain joins TRBV9 and TRBJ2-7; D is undetermined. In germline, CDR1 is SGDLS, CDR2 YYNGEE. V lost 3 bases and J lost 3, with 10 bases in between. This CDR3 is 13 amino acids long. The CDR3 reads CASSGPWSYEQYF. The CDR3 DNA reads as TGTGCCAGCAGCGGCCCTTGGAGCTACGAGCAGTACTTC.

CDR3 sequence (DNA): TGTGCCAGTCGGGGGGGGCTCGCGCAGTATTTT. Translated, it gives CASRGGLAQYF. The chain couples TRBV19 to TRBJ2-3; TRBD2 agrees at 8 bases. This CDR3 is built from 11 residues. Per the germline V gene, CDR1 is LNHDA and CDR2 is SQIVND (reference sequence). J was trimmed by 10 bases and V by 8 bases; bases with no gene match: 5.

This chain joins TRBV6-1 and TRBJ2-5; TRBD2 aligns across 11 bases. Looked up from germline, CDR1 is MNHNS and CDR2 is SASEGT. The CDR3 extends over 15 amino acids. Trimming removed 6 bases from V and 2 bases from J; junction bases left unmatched: 5. Here the CDR3 DNA reads TGTGCCAGCAGCCTAGCGGGGGGACGGCAAGAGACCCAGTACTTC. Translated, it gives CASSLAGGRQETQYF.

The J gene is TRBJ2-1, the V gene TRBV6-1, with D maybe TRBD1 (6 bases). Germline-derived CDR1 and CDR2 are MNHNS and SASEGT. V gave up 1 base and J gave up 9 bases, with 13 bases separating them. The CDR3 sequence is 14 residues long. CDR3 in amino acids: CASSEGTGGGEQFF. CDR3 nucleotide sequence: TGTGCCAGCAGTGAAGGGACTGGGGGCGGTGAGCAGTTCTTC.

The chain carries TRBV5-1 and TRBJ2-7; 9 bases line up with TRBD1. V shed 3 bases, J shed 2 bases, and the junction held 6 bases outside the gene matches. Per the germline V gene, CDR1 is SGHRS and CDR2 is YFSETQ. The CDR3 length is 15 residues. The CDR3 nucleotides read TGCGCCAGCAGCTCTCAGGGGACAGGGACCTACGAGCAGTACTTC. It encodes CASSSQGTGTYEQYF.

This chain connects TRBV19 to TRBJ1-1; tentative D call: TRBD1 (6 bases). The germline V gene encodes CDR1 LNHDA and CDR2 SQIVND (reference sequence). V gave up 3 bases and J gave up 4 bases, with 9 bases separating them. The CDR3 loop spans 13 amino acids. CDR3 residues: CASSIQGITEAFF. CDR3 sequence (DNA): TGTGCCAGTAGTATCCAGGGGATCACTGAAGCTTTCTTT.

V usage is TRBV4-2 and J usage is TRBJ2-5, with TRBD2 matching 9 bases. The CDR3 sequence is 16 residues long. The junction had 12 bases not matched to a gene; V was cut back by 3 bases and J by 7 bases. The germline CDR1 and CDR2 sequences are LGHNA and YNFKEQ. CDR3 DNA sequence: TGTGCCAGCAGCCATATGACTACTAGCGGGCGGCGGACCCAGTACTTC. As protein: CASSHMTTSGRRTQYF.

V usage is TRBV6-5 and J usage is TRBJ2-4; a weak D match, TRBD1 (6 bases). The CDR3 consists of 11 residues. Trimming cost V 6 bases and J 6 bases, with 6 bases left between them. The germline V gene encodes CDR1 MNHEY and CDR2 SVGAGI. This CDR3 is CASRQGNIQYF. In DNA form, the CDR3 reads TGTGCCAGCAGACAGGGAAACATTCAGTACTTC.

The CDR3 here is CASSEFGGPATNNEQFF. DNA for the CDR3: TGCGCCAGCAGTGAGTTCGGGGGGCCCGCGACAAACAATGAGCAGTTCTTC. V usage is TRBV10-1 and J usage is TRBJ2-1; possible D gene TRBD2, 7 bases. The V end lost 1 base, the J end lost 5 bases, and 18 bases lay between the germline ends. CDR1 and CDR2 from the germline V gene are WNHNN and SYGVQD (reference sequence). The CDR3 extends over 17 amino acids.

Only a few counts were recorded for this clone. The chain couples TRBV30 to TRBJ1-1; 7 bases agree with TRBD1. Germline lookup yields CDR1 GTSNPN and CDR2 SVGIG (reference sequence). Trimming at V came to 0 bases and at J to 5 bases, leaving 3 bases not matched to a gene. The CDR3 length is 13 residues. The CDR3 loop reads CAWSVQGLTEAFF. The CDR3 DNA follows: TGTGCCTGGAGTGTACAGGGGTTGACTGAAGCTTTCTTT.

Only one count was recorded for this clone. V usage is TRBV4-2 and J usage is TRBJ1-4, with D uncertain. Germline V gene data show CDR1 as LGHNA and CDR2 as YNFKEQ. The CDR3 length is 14 residues. V dropped 1 base and J dropped 8 bases, with 11 bases sitting between them. The chain's CDR3 is CASSQVRAGEKLFF. CDR3 nucleotide sequence: TGTGCCAGCAGCCAAGTCCGGGCGGGGGAAAAACTGTTTTTT.